This T cell receptor beta chain was recovered during a study of CD8+ T cells in alopecia areata. Following RNA extraction, reverse transcription yielded cDNA that acted as the sequencing template. Assay: immunoSEQ multiplex PCR; the TCRdb copy retains only in-frame clones and omits some. Recorded here are around 300,000 clones, with no singletons, and the ten leading clones hold 1.2%. Researchers sorted pooled cutaneous lymph node cells on the basis of CD4, CD8alpha, NKG2D, NKG2ACE and other markers. Note on this clone: These gene names are mouse names.

Sequencing used CD4+ T cells sorted from a lymph node. This sequence originates from a C3H/HeJ mouse with alopecia areata. For this mouse line, the MHC haplotype is H2-k.

Partial CDR3 DNA: TGTGCCAGGAGGACAGCAAACACCGGG. It encodes CARRTANTG. The full CDR3 protein reads CARRTANTGQLYF. This chain connects TRBV13-3 to TRBJ2-2; TRBD1 might be the D (6 bases). The read gets to within 4 residues of the CDR3 end, and the germline J gene fills in the rest. Germline V CDR1 and CDR2: NNHDY, SYVADS. Trimming took 8 bases from V and 0 from J, leaving 8 bases between them. CDR3 length: 13 amino acids.